The 2 T cell receptor beta chains below come from one sample, sequenced in a study of T cell responses to AZD1222 COVID-19 vaccine. The assay was immunoSEQ multiplex PCR, and TCRdb's table has in-frame clones only and misses some. The data contain about 120,000 clones, approximately 90% of them singletons. The sample in question was peripheral blood, obtained 28 days after the second AZD1222 dose. The source of these receptors is an adult who received the AZD1222 COVID-19 vaccine.

This clone has just one count. CDR3 amino acids: CASSSRIKWVNEQFF. CDR3 coding DNA: TGTGCCAGCAGTTCCCGGATCAAGTGGGTCAATGAGCAGTTCTTC. This chain joins TRBV6-6 and TRBJ2-1; no clear D gene. This CDR3 contains 15 residues. V lost 4 bases to trimming and J lost 6 bases, with 16 bases between them. Germline-derived CDR1 and CDR2 are MNHNY and SVGAGI (reference sequence).

V gene TRBV20-1 combines with J gene TRBJ1-6; D is unclear. Germline V gives CDR1 DFQATT, CDR2 SNEGSKA (reference sequence). The V end lost 3 bases, the J end lost 7 bases, and 10 bases lay between the germline ends. The CDR3 contains 13 residues. The CDR3, as DNA: TGCAGTGCTAGTTTGCAACCCAATTCACCCCTCCACTTT. Translated: CSASLQPNSPLHF.